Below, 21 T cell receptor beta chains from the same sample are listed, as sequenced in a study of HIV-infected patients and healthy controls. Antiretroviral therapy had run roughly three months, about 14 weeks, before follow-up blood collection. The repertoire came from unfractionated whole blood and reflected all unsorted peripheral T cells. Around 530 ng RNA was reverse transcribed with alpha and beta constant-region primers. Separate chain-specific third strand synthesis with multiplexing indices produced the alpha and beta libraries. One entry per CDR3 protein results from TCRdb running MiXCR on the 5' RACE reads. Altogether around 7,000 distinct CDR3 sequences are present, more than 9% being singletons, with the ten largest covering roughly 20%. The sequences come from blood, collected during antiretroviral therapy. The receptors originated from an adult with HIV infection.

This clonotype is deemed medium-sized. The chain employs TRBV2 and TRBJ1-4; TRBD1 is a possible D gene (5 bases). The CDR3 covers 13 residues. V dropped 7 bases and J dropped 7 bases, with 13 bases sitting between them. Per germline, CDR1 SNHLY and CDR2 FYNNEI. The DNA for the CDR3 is TGTGCCAGCAACTCCAGGGCGGGTGAAAAACTGTTTTTT. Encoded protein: CASNSRAGEKLFF.

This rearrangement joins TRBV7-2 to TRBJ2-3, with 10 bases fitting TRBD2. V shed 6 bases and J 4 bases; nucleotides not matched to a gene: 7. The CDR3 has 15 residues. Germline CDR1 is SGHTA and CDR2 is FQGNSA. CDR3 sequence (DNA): TGTGCCAGCAGTCAGGGACTAGCGTCGGCAGATACGCAGTATTTT. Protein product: CASSQGLASADTQYF.

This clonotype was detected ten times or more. This CDR3 is CSVARDSTDTQYF. CDR3 nucleotides: TGCAGCGTTGCACGAGATAGCACAGATACGCAGTATTTT. The V and J genes are TRBV29-1 and TRBJ2-3; D unclear. The germline CDR1 and CDR2 sequences are SQVTM and ANQGSEA. CDR3 length equals 13 residues. The V end lost 4 bases, the J end lost 0 bases, and 8 bases lay between the germline ends.

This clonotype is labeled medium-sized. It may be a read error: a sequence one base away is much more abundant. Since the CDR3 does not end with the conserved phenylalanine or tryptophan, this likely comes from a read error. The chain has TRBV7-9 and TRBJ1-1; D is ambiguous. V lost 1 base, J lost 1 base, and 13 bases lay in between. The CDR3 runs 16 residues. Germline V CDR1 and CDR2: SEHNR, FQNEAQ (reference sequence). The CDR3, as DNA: TGTGCCAGCAGCTTAGTGCCAGACAATCCGAACACTGAAGCTTTCCTT. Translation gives CASSLVPDNPNTEAFL.

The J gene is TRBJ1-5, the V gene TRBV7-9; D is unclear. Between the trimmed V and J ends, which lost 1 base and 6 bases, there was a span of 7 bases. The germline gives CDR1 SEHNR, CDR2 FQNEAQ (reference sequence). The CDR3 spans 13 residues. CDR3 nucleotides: TGTGCCAGCAGCTTAGGGGGAGGTCAGCCCCAGCATTTT. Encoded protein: CASSLGGGQPQHF.

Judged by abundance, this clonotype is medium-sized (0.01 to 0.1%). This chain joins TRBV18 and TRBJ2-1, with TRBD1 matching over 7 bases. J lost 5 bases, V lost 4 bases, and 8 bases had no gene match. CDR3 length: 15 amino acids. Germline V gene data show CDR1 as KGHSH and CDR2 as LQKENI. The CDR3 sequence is CASSLGEGAHNEQFF. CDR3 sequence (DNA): TGTGCCAGCTCACTAGGCGAGGGGGCGCACAATGAGCAGTTCTTC.

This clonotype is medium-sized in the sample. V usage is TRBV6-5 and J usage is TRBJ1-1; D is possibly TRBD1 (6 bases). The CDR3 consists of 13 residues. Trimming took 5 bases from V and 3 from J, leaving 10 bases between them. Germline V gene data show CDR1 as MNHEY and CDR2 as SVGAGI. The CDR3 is CASSQGRDTEAFF. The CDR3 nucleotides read TGTGCCAGCAGTCAGGGGCGGGACACTGAAGCTTTCTTT.

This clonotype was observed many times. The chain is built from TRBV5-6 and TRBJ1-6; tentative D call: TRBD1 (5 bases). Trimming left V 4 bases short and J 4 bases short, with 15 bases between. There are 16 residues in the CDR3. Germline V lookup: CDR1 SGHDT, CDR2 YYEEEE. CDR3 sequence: CASSPGTGFYNSPLHF. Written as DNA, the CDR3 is TGTGCCAGCAGCCCTGGGACCGGGTTTTATAATTCACCCCTCCACTTT.

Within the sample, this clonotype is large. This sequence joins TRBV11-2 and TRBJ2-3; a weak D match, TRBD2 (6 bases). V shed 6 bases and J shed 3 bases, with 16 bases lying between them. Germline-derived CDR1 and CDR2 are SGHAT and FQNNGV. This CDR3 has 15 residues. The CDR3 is CASRPTDGGTDTQYF. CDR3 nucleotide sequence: TGTGCCAGCAGACCTACCGACGGAGGGACAGATACGCAGTATTTT.

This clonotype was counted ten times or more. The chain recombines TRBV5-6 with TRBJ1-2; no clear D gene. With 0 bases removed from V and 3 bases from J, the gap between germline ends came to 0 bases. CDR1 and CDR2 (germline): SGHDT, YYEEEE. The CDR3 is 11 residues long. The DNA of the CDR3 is TGTGCCAGCAGCTTGGACTATGGCTACACCTTC. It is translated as CASSLDYGYTF.

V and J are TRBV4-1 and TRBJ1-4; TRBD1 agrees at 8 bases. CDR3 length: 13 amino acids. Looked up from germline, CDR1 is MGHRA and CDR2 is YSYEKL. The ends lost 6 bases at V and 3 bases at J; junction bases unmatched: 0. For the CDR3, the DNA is TGCGCCAGCAGACAGGGGGCTAATGAAAAACTGTTTTTT. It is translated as CASRQGANEKLFF.

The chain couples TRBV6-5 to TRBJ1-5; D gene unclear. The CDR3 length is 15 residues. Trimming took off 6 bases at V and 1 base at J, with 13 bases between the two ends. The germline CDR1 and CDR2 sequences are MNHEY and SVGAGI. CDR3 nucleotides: TGTGCCAGCAGCTCGCGGCCCGGGAGCAATCAGCCCCAGCATTTT. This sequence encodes CASSSRPGSNQPQHF.

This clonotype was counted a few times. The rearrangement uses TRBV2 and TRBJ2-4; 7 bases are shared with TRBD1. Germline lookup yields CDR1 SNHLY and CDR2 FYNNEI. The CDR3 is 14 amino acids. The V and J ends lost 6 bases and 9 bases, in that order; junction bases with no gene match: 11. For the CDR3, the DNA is TGTGCCAGCAGCGAATCCACAGGGGTAGGCATTCAGTACTTC. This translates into CASSESTGVGIQYF.

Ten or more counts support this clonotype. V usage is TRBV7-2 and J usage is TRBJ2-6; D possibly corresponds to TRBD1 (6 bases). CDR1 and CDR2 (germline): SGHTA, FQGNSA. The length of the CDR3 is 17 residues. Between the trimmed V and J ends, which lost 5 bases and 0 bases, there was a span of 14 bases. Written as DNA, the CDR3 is TGTGCCAGCAGCCTGGACAGTCCTCTCTCTGGGGCCAACGTCCTGACTTTC. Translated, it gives CASSLDSPLSGANVLTF.

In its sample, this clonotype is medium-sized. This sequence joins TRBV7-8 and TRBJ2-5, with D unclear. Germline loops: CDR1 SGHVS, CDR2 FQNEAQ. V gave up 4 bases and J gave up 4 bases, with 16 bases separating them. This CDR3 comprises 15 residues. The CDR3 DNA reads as TGTGCCAGCAGCTCAACGGAGATGGGTGGAGAGACCCAGTACTTC. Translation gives CASSSTEMGGETQYF.

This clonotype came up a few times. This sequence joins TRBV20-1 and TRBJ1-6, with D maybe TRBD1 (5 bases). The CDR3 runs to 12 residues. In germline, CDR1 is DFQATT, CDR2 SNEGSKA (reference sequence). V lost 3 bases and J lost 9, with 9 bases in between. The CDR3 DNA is TGCAGTGCTAGGGCCGGGGGTTCACCCCTCCACTTT. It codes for CSARAGGSPLHF.

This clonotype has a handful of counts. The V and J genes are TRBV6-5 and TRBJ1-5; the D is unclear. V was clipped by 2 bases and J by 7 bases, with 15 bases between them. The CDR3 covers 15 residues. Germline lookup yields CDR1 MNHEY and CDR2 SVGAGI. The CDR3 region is CASSYRRGVEQPQHF. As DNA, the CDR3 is TGTGCCAGCAGTTACCGTCGTGGAGTGGAGCAGCCCCAGCATTTT.

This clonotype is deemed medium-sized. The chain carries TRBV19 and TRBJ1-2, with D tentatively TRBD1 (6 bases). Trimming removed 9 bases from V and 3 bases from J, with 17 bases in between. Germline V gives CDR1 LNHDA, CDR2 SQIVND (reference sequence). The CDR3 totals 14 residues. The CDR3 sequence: CASTRTDFYYGYTF. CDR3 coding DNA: TGTGCCAGCACTCGGACAGACTTCTACTATGGCTACACCTTC.

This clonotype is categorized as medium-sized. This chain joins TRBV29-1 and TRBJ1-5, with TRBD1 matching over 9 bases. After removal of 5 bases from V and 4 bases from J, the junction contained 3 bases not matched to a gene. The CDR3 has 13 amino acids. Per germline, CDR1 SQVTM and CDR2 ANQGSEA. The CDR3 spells CSVKTGGNQPQHF. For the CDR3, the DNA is TGCAGCGTTAAGACAGGGGGTAATCAGCCCCAGCATTTT.

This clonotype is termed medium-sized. CDR3 sequence: CASSGTIKETQYF. CDR3 DNA: TGTGCCAGCAGCGGGACTATTAAAGAGACCCAGTACTTC. The V and J genes are TRBV11-2 and TRBJ2-5; 7 nucleotides line up with TRBD2. V gave up 5 bases and J gave up 3 bases; unmatched junction bases: 3. Germline lookup yields CDR1 SGHAT and CDR2 FQNNGV. This CDR3 has 13 amino acids.

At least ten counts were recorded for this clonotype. The CDR3 spells CASSRRGGTYEQYF. The CDR3 DNA is TGTGCCAGCAGCCGTCGAGGGGGGACCTACGAGCAGTACTTC. The chain uses TRBV7-8 and TRBJ2-7; D possibly uses TRBD1 or TRBD2 (6 bases each). Looked up from germline, CDR1 is SGHVS and CDR2 is FQNEAQ. The CDR3 length is 14 residues. V lost 5 bases to trimming and J lost 2 bases, with 13 bases between them.